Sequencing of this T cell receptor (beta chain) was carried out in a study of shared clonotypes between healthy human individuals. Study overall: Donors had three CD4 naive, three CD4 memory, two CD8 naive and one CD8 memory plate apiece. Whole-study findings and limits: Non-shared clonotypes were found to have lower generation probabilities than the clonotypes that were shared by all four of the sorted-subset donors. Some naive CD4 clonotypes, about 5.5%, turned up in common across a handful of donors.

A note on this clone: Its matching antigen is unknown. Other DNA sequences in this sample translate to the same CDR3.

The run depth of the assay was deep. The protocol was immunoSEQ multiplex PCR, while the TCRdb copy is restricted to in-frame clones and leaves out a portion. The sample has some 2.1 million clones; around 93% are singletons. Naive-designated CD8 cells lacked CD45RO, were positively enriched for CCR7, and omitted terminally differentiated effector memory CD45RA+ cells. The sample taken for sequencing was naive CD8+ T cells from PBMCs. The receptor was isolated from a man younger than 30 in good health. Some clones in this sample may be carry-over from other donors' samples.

The CDR3 region is CATSRADSNQPQHF. The CDR3 bases are TGTGCCACCAGCAGAGCGGACAGCAATCAGCCCCAGCATTTT. The chain is built from TRBV15 and TRBJ1-5; D gene uncertain. This CDR3 spans 14 amino acids. Germline lookup yields CDR1 LNHNV and CDR2 YYDKDF (reference sequence). Between the trimmed V and J ends, which lost 1 base and 1 base, there was a span of 5 bases.